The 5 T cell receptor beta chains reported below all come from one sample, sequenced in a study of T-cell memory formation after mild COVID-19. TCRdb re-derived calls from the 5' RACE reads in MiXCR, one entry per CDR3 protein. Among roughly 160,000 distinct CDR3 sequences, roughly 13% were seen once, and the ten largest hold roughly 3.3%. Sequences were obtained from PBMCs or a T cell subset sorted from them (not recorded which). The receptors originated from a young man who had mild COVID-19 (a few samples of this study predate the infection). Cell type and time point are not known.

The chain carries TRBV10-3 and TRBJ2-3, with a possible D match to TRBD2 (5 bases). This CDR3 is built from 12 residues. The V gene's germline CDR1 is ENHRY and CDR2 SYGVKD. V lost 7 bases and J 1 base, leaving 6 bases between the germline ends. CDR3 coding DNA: TGTGCCATCAACGGGGGCACAGATACGCAGTATTTT. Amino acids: CAINGGTDTQYF.

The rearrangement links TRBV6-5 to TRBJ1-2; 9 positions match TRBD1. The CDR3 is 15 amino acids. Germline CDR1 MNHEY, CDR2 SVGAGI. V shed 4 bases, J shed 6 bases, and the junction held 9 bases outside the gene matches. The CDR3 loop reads CASSLRPTGGDGYTF. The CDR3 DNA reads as TGTGCCAGCAGTTTAAGACCCACAGGGGGCGATGGCTACACCTTC.

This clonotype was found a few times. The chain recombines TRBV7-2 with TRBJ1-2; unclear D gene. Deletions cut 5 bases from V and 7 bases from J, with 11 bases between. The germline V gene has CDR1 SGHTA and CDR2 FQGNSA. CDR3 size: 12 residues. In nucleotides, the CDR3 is TGTGCCAGCAGCCAAAGCTCGGGTGGCTACACCTTC. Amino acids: CASSQSSGGYTF.

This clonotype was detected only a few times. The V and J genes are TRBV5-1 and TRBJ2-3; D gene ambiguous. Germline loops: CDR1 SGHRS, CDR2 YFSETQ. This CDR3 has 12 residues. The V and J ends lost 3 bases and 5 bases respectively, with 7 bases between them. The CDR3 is CASSSARDTQYF. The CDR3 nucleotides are TGCGCCAGCAGCTCAGCCCGAGATACGCAGTATTTT.

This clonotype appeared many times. CDR3 region: CASKTPELNNEQFF. CDR3 DNA sequence: TGTGCCAGCAAGACTCCGGAACTTAACAATGAGCAGTTCTTC. The V call is TRBV7-2, the J call TRBJ2-1, with no clear D. The CDR3 runs 14 residues. In germline, CDR1 is SGHTA, CDR2 FQGNSA. The V gene lost 7 bases and the J gene lost 5 bases, with 15 bases spanning the gap. Looking up the rest from reference TRBV7-2 and TRBJ2-1 gives the full variable domain: GAGVSQSPSNKVTEKGKDVELRCDPISGHTALYWYRQSLGQGLEFLIYFQGNSAPDKSGLPSDRFSAERTGGSVSTLTIQRTQQEDSAVYLCASKTPELNNEQFFGPGTRLTVL.